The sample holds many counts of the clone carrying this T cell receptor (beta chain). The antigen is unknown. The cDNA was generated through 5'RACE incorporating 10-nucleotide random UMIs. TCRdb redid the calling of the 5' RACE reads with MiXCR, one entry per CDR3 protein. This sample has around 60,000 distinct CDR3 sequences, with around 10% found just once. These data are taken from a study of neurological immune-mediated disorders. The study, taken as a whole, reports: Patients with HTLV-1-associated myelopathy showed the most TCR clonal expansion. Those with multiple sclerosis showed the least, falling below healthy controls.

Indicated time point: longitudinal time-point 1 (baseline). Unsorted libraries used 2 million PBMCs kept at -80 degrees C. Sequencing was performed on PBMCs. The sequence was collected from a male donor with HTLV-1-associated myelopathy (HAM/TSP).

This CDR3 is CSANPTRGNLNTEAFF. The DNA for the CDR3 is TGCAGTGCTAATCCTACCAGGGGAAATTTGAACACTGAAGCTTTCTTT. The chain carries TRBV20-1 and TRBJ1-1, with a possible D match to TRBD1 (6 bases). Trimming removed 4 bases at V and 0 bases at J, with 18 bases between. The CDR3 is 16 residues long. Germline CDR1 and CDR2: DFQATT and SNEGSKA (reference sequence).